This T cell receptor (beta chain) was identified during a study of T cell changes during pregnancy in multiple sclerosis. J was trimmed by 6 bases and V by 5 bases; bases with no gene match: 7. Germline V gene data show CDR1 as MDHEN and CDR2 as SYDVKM. There are 14 residues in the CDR3. Sequencing was performed with immunoSEQ multiplex PCR; in TCRdb, only in-frame clones are kept and a portion is missing. The sample carries around 69,000 clones, 90% recorded once. The source was peripheral blood, collected in the second trimester of pregnancy. The V and J genes are TRBV28 and TRBJ2-5; 9 nucleotides align to TRBD1. This sequence was found in a female donor in good health, enrolled as a control in a pregnancy study. DNA of the CDR3: TGTGCCAGCAGTACGGACAGGGGTAGAAAGACCCAGTACTTC. Protein: CASSTDRGRKTQYF.